These T cell receptor beta chains were read from a single sample in a study of blood T cells in healthy people across ages. A single record per CDR3 protein comes from TCRdb applying MiXCR to the 5' RACE reads. The sample carries around 2 million distinct CDR3 sequences, around 42% recorded once. Sequenced material: blood. The receptors stem from a human donor in good health. Both conserved end residues are part of each CDR3. A D gene is named only where the DNA matches it firmly. The size entry is marked missing in some rows and otherwise reads once, few, many or a size class.

d_call: TRBD2; j_call: TRBJ2-1; v_call: TRBV5-5; clone_size: NA; cdr3_aa: CASSEGLAYSYNEQFF; cdr3_nt: TGTGCCAGCAGCGAAGGACTAGCGTACTCCTACAATGAGCAGTTCTTC
d_call: NA; j_call: TRBJ1-5; v_call: TRBV3-1; clone_size: NA; cdr3_aa: CASSQDPTGYHKPQHF; cdr3_nt: TGTGCCAGCAGCCAAGACCCCACAGGGTATCATAAGCCCCAGCATTTT
d_call: NA; j_call: TRBJ1-4; v_call: TRBV5-1; clone_size: NA; cdr3_aa: CASSSAGQGEKLFF; cdr3_nt: TGCGCCAGCAGCTCGGCGGGGCAGGGGGAAAAACTGTTTTTT
d_call: NA; j_call: TRBJ1-1; v_call: TRBV5-1; clone_size: NA; cdr3_aa: CASSLRPKSERTEAFF; cdr3_nt: TGCGCCAGCAGCTTGCGCCCAAAATCTGAACGCACTGAAGCTTTCTTT
d_call: TRBD1; j_call: TRBJ2-7; v_call: TRBV20-1; clone_size: NA; cdr3_aa: CSAFPTGVFAYEQYF; cdr3_nt: TGCAGTGCTTTCCCAACAGGGGTTTTCGCCTACGAGCAGTACTTC
d_call: NA; j_call: TRBJ1-2; v_call: TRBV6-6; clone_size: few; cdr3_aa: CASRLPGTFDNYGYTF; cdr3_nt: TGTGCCAGCAGACTGCCCGGGACATTTGACAACTATGGCTACACCTTC
d_call: TRBD2; j_call: TRBJ2-1; v_call: TRBV18; clone_size: NA; cdr3_aa: CAGSLVSGGSAYNEQFF; cdr3_nt: TGTGCCGGCTCACTAGTTAGCGGGGGGTCCGCCTACAATGAGCAGTTCTTC
d_call: NA; j_call: TRBJ2-7; v_call: TRBV6-5; clone_size: few; cdr3_aa: CASMVGTYEQYF; cdr3_nt: TGTGCCAGCATGGTAGGTACCTACGAGCAGTACTTC
d_call: NA; j_call: TRBJ2-7; v_call: TRBV7-9; clone_size: NA; cdr3_aa: CTSSHRQVENEQYF; cdr3_nt: TGTACCAGCAGCCACAGACAGGTGGAGAACGAGCAGTACTTC
d_call: NA; j_call: TRBJ2-1; v_call: TRBV28; clone_size: few; cdr3_aa: CASTISGNEQFF; cdr3_nt: TGTGCCAGCACAATCTCAGGAAATGAGCAGTTCTTC
d_call: NA; j_call: TRBJ2-1; v_call: TRBV29-1; clone_size: many; cdr3_aa: CSVDPDASNNEQFF; cdr3_nt: TGCAGCGTTGACCCGGACGCTAGCAACAATGAGCAGTTCTTC
d_call: TRBD2; j_call: TRBJ2-4; v_call: TRBV28; clone_size: NA; cdr3_aa: CASSSLSRRGLAGEEQYF; cdr3_nt: TGTGCCAGCAGCTCATTATCCAGGCGGGGACTAGCGGGGGAAGAGCAGTACTTC
d_call: NA; j_call: TRBJ1-5; v_call: TRBV6-1; clone_size: few; cdr3_aa: CASRGGAGNQPQHF; cdr3_nt: TGTGCCAGCCGTGGGGGGGCGGGGAATCAGCCCCAGCATTTT
d_call: TRBD1; j_call: TRBJ2-5; v_call: TRBV7-9; clone_size: NA; cdr3_aa: CASSPPPRTGKETQYF; cdr3_nt: TGTGCCAGCAGCCCTCCTCCCCGGACAGGGAAAGAGACCCAGTACTTC
d_call: NA; j_call: TRBJ1-2; v_call: TRBV4-3; clone_size: NA; cdr3_aa: CASSQEWGADYGYTF; cdr3_nt: TGCGCCAGCAGCCAAGAATGGGGGGCTGACTATGGCTACACCTTC
d_call: TRBD1; j_call: TRBJ1-1; v_call: TRBV6-1; clone_size: NA; cdr3_aa: CASRETGVNTEAFF; cdr3_nt: TGTGCCAGCAGGGAGACAGGGGTGAACACTGAAGCTTTCTTT
d_call: NA; j_call: TRBJ1-2; v_call: TRBV3-1; clone_size: few; cdr3_aa: CASRTQGGGGYTF; cdr3_nt: TGTGCCAGCCGTACCCAGGGAGGGGGAGGCTACACCTTC
d_call: NA; j_call: TRBJ1-1; v_call: TRBV6-2/TRBV6-3; clone_size: NA; cdr3_aa: CASSYTLGPTEAFF; cdr3_nt: TGTGCCAGCAGTTACACTCTCGGGCCCACTGAAGCTTTCTTT
d_call: NA; j_call: TRBJ2-6; v_call: TRBV5-1; clone_size: few; cdr3_aa: CASSFGGGFLEPNVLTF; cdr3_nt: TGCGCCAGCAGCTTCGGCGGAGGGTTCCTAGAGCCCAACGTCCTGACTTTC
d_call: NA; j_call: TRBJ2-7; v_call: TRBV7-2; clone_size: NA; cdr3_aa: CASSFYTETYAQYF; cdr3_nt: TGTGCCAGCAGCTTCTATACCGAGACCTACGCGCAGTACTTC
d_call: NA; j_call: TRBJ2-1; v_call: TRBV9; clone_size: few; cdr3_aa: CASSVRGKDDEQFF; cdr3_nt: TGTGCCAGCAGCGTTAGGGGCAAGGACGATGAGCAGTTCTTC
d_call: TRBD1; j_call: TRBJ1-5; v_call: TRBV25-1; clone_size: NA; cdr3_aa: CASRSTGAGQPQHF; cdr3_nt: TGTGCCAGCAGGAGTACAGGGGCCGGTCAGCCCCAGCATTTT
d_call: NA; j_call: TRBJ1-6; v_call: TRBV4-1; clone_size: NA; cdr3_aa: CASSQGPGSGSPLHF; cdr3_nt: TGCGCCAGCAGCCAAGGACCGGGATCAGGTTCACCCCTCCACTTT
d_call: NA; j_call: TRBJ2-7; v_call: TRBV4-3; clone_size: few; cdr3_aa: CASSQDAQGAYEQYF; cdr3_nt: TGCGCCAGCAGCCAAGACGCGCAGGGAGCCTACGAGCAGTACTTC
d_call: NA; j_call: TRBJ1-2; v_call: TRBV3-1; clone_size: NA; cdr3_aa: CASSQGPSPRGYTF; cdr3_nt: TGTGCCAGCAGCCAGGGACCGTCACCTCGGGGCTACACCTTC
d_call: TRBD1; j_call: TRBJ2-1; v_call: TRBV9; clone_size: NA; cdr3_aa: CASSPPGQVNEQFF; cdr3_nt: TGTGCCAGCAGCCCACCGGGACAGGTCAATGAGCAGTTCTTC
d_call: NA; j_call: TRBJ1-6; v_call: TRBV28; clone_size: NA; cdr3_aa: CASSTLNQGMVGGSPLHF; cdr3_nt: TGTGCCAGTAGTACTCTCAATCAGGGGATGGTAGGTGGTTCACCCCTCCACTTT
d_call: NA; j_call: TRBJ1-1; v_call: TRBV29-1; clone_size: NA; cdr3_aa: CSVAGNLNTEAFF; cdr3_nt: TGCAGCGTGGCCGGGAATTTGAACACTGAAGCTTTCTTT
d_call: NA; j_call: TRBJ1-1; v_call: TRBV6-1; clone_size: few; cdr3_aa: CASRGRGGSTEAFF; cdr3_nt: TGTGCCAGCAGGGGAAGGGGGGGGAGCACTGAAGCTTTCTTT
d_call: TRBD2; j_call: TRBJ2-7; v_call: TRBV29-1; clone_size: NA; cdr3_aa: CSAGGGNSYEQYF; cdr3_nt: TGCAGCGCCGGGGGAGGGAACTCCTACGAGCAGTACTTC
d_call: NA; j_call: TRBJ2-7; v_call: TRBV5-6; clone_size: NA; cdr3_aa: CASSPVSSTHEQYF; cdr3_nt: TGTGCCAGCAGCCCGGTTAGTTCTACCCACGAGCAGTACTTC
d_call: TRBD2; j_call: TRBJ2-5; v_call: TRBV12-3/TRBV12-4; clone_size: many; cdr3_aa: CASGRGLAKTQYF; cdr3_nt: TGTGCCAGCGGCCGGGGACTAGCGAAGACCCAGTACTTC
d_call: NA; j_call: TRBJ1-5; v_call: TRBV10-3; clone_size: few; cdr3_aa: CAISGKGEGNQPQHF; cdr3_nt: TGTGCCATCAGTGGAAAAGGGGAAGGCAATCAGCCCCAGCATTTT
d_call: NA; j_call: TRBJ2-1; v_call: TRBV12-3/TRBV12-4; clone_size: NA; cdr3_aa: CASSLGIDSKQFF; cdr3_nt: TGTGCCAGCAGTTTAGGAATAGATAGTAAGCAGTTCTTC
d_call: NA; j_call: TRBJ2-5; v_call: TRBV10-3; clone_size: NA; cdr3_aa: CAISQRVGETQYF; cdr3_nt: TGTGCCATCTCCCAGCGGGTAGGGGAGACCCAGTACTTC
d_call: NA; j_call: TRBJ2-7; v_call: TRBV4-2; clone_size: NA; cdr3_aa: CASSQVKDSSYEQYF; cdr3_nt: TGTGCCAGCAGCCAAGTGAAGGACTCATCCTACGAGCAGTACTTC
d_call: NA; j_call: TRBJ1-4; v_call: TRBV7-2; clone_size: NA; cdr3_aa: CASSLDRGYEKLFF; cdr3_nt: TGTGCCAGCAGCTTAGATAGGGGATATGAAAAACTGTTTTTT
d_call: NA; j_call: TRBJ1-1; v_call: TRBV28; clone_size: once; cdr3_aa: CASTTPLEEIGTEAFF; cdr3_nt: TGTGCCAGCACCACCCCGCTGGAGGAGATTGGCACTGAAGCTTTCTTT
d_call: NA; j_call: TRBJ1-3; v_call: TRBV10-3; clone_size: NA; cdr3_aa: CAIMMGGREGNTIYF; cdr3_nt: TGTGCCATCATGATGGGGGGAAGAGAAGGAAACACCATATATTTT
d_call: NA; j_call: TRBJ2-7; v_call: TRBV10-3; clone_size: many; cdr3_aa: CAISRDQFYEQYF; cdr3_nt: TGTGCCATCAGTCGGGACCAATTCTACGAGCAGTACTTC
d_call: NA; j_call: TRBJ2-2; v_call: TRBV19; clone_size: NA; cdr3_aa: CASSAGQSLAGELFF; cdr3_nt: TGTGCCAGTAGTGCAGGACAGTCTCTAGCCGGGGAGCTGTTTTTT
d_call: TRBD1; j_call: TRBJ1-2; v_call: TRBV10-3; clone_size: few; cdr3_aa: CAISERTGGEVQGYTF; cdr3_nt: TGTGCCATCAGTGAGCGGACAGGGGGCGAAGTCCAAGGCTACACCTTC
d_call: NA; j_call: TRBJ1-2; v_call: TRBV7-6; clone_size: few; cdr3_aa: CASSLTAGGGGYTF; cdr3_nt: TGCGCCAGCAGCTTAACTGCAGGCGGAGGCGGCTACACCTTC
d_call: NA; j_call: TRBJ1-1; v_call: TRBV20-1; clone_size: NA; cdr3_aa: CSARLGDNEAFF; cdr3_nt: TGCAGTGCTAGGCTAGGGGACAACGAAGCTTTCTTT
d_call: NA; j_call: TRBJ1-1; v_call: TRBV20-1; clone_size: few; cdr3_aa: CSARRPENTEAFF; cdr3_nt: TGCAGTGCTAGACGGCCGGAGAACACTGAAGCTTTCTTT
d_call: NA; j_call: TRBJ2-5; v_call: TRBV5-1; clone_size: NA; cdr3_aa: CASSFPTQETQYF; cdr3_nt: TGCGCCAGCAGCTTCCCCACTCAAGAGACCCAGTACTTC